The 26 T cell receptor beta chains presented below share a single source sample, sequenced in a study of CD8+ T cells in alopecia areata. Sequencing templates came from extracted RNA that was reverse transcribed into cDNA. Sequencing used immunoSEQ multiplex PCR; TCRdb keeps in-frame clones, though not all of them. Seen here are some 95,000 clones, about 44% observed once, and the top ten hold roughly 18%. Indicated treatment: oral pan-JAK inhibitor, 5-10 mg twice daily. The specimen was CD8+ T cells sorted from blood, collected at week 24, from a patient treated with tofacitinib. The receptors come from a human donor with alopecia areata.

The CDR3 region has the DNA TGCAGCACCTGGACTAGCGGGAGGGCCCCGTCAGAGACCCAGTACTTC. Its protein product is CSTWTSGRAPSETQYF. This chain links TRBV29-1 with TRBJ2-5, with 15 bases matching TRBD2. Germline values: CDR1 SQVTM, CDR2 ANQGSEA. CDR3 size: 16 residues. With 8 bases clipped from V and 4 bases from J, the junction kept 11 bases outside the gene matches.

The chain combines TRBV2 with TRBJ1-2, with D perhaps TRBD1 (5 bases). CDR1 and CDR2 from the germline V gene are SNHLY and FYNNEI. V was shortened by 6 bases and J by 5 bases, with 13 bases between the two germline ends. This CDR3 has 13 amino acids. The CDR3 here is CASRDGTEYGYTF. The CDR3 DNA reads TGTGCCAGCAGGGACGGGACGGAATATGGCTACACCTTC.

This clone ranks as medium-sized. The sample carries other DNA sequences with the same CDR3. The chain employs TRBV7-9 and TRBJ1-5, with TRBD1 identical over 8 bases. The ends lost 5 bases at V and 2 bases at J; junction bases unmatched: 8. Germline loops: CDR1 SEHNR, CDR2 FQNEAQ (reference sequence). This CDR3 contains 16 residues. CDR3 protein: CASSLTGGGGNQPQHF. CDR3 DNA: TGTGCCAGCAGCCTTACAGGGGGGGGAGGCAATCAGCCCCAGCATTTT.

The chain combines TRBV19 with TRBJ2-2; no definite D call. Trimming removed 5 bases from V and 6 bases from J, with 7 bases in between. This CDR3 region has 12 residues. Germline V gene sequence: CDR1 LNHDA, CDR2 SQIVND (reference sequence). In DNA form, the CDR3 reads TGTGCCAGTAGTTGGCGACCCGGGGAGCTGTTTTTT. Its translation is CASSWRPGELFF.

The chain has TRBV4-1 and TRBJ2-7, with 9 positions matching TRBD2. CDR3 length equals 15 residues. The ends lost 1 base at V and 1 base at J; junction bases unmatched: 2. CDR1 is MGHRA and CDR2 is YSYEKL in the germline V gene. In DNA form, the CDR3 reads TGCGCCAGCAGCCAAGTAGCGGGAGTGTCCTACGAGCAGTACTTC. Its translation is CASSQVAGVSYEQYF.

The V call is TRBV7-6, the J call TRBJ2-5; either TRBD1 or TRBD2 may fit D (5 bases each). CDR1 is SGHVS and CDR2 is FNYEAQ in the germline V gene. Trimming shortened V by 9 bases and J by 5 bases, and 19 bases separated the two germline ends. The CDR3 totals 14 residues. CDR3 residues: CASKGEGSGETQYF. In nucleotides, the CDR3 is TGTGCCAGTAAGGGCGAGGGGTCAGGGGAGACCCAGTACTTC.

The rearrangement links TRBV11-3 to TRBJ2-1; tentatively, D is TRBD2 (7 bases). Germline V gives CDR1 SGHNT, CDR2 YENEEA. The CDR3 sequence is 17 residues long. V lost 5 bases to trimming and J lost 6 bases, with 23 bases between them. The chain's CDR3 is CASSGEGGSGGANEQFF. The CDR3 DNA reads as TGTGCCAGCAGCGGGGAGGGGGGTAGCGGAGGAGCCAATGAGCAGTTCTTC. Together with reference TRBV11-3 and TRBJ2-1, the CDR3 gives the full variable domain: EAGVVQSPRYKIIEKKQPVAFWCNPISGHNTLYWYLQNLGQGPELLIRYENEEAVDDSQLPKDRFSAERLKGVDSTLKIQPAELGDSAVYLCASSGEGGSGGANEQFFGPGTRLTVL.

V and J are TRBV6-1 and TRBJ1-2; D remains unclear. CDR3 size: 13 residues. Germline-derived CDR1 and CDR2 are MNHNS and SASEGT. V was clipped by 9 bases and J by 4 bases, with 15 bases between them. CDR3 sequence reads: CASSLTEFYGYTF. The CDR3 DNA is TGTGCCAGTTCACTAACAGAATTCTATGGCTACACCTTC.

In DNA form, the CDR3 reads TGTGCCAGCCGACCTCAGGACGGCTACGAGCAGTACTTC. Translating it yields CASRPQDGYEQYF. This sequence joins TRBV13 and TRBJ2-7; D is unclear. The germline gives CDR1 PRHDT, CDR2 FYEKMQ (reference sequence). V shed 8 bases and J shed 3 bases, with 14 bases lying between them. This CDR3 is 13 amino acids long.

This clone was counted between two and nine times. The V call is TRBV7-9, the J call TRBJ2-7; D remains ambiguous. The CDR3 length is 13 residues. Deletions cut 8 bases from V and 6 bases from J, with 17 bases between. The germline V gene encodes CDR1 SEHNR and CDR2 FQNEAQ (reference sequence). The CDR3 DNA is TGTGCCAGCCGTGGACCCGGCTCCGGCGAGCAGTACTTC. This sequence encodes CASRGPGSGEQYF.

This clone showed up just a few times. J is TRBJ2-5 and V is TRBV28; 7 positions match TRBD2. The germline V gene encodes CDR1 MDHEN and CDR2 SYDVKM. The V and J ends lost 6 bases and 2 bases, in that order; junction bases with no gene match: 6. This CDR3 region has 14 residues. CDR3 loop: CASSSPGGQETQYF. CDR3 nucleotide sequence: TGTGCCAGCAGCTCACCGGGAGGTCAAGAGACCCAGTACTTC.

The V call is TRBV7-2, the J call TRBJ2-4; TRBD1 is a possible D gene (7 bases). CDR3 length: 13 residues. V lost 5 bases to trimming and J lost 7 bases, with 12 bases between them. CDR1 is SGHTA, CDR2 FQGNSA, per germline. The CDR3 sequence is CASSAGQINIQYF. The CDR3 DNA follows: TGTGCCAGCAGCGCGGGACAGATCAACATTCAGTACTTC.

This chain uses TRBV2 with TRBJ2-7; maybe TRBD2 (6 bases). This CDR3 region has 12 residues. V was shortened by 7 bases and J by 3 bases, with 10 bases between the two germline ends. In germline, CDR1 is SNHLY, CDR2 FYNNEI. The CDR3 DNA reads TGTGCCAGCACCCAGGGAGGCTACGAGCAGTACTTC. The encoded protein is CASTQGGYEQYF.

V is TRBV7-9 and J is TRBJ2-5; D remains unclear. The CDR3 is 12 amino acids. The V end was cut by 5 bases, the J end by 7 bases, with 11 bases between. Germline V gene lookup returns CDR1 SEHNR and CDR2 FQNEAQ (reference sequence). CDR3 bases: TGTGCCAGCAGCCCCCCACGTGGGACCCAGTACTTC. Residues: CASSPPRGTQYF.

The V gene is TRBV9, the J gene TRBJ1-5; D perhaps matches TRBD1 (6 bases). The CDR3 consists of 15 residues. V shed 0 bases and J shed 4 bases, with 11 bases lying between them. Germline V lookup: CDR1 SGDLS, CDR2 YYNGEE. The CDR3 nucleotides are TGTGCCAGCAGCGTAGGCCAGGGGCTAAATCAGCCCCAGCATTTT. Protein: CASSVGQGLNQPQHF.

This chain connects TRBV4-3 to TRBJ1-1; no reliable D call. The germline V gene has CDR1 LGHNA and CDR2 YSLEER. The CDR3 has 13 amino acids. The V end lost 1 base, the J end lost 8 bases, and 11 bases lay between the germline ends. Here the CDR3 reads CASSQAANGEAFF. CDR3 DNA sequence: TGCGCCAGCAGCCAAGCAGCCAATGGAGAAGCTTTCTTT.

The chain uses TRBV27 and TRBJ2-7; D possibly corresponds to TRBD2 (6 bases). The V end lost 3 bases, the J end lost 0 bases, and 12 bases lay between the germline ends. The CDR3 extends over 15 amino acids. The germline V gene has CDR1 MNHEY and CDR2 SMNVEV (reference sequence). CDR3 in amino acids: CASSFFGGSSYEQYF. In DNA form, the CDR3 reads TGTGCCAGCAGTTTTTTTGGGGGGAGCTCCTACGAGCAGTACTTC.

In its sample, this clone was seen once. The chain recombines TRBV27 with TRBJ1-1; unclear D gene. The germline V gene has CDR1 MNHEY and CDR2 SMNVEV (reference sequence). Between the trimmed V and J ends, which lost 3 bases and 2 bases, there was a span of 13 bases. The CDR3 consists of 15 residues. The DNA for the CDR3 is TGTGCCAGCAGTTTCGTCGGACGGCGAAACACTGAAGCTTTCTTT. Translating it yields CASSFVGRRNTEAFF.

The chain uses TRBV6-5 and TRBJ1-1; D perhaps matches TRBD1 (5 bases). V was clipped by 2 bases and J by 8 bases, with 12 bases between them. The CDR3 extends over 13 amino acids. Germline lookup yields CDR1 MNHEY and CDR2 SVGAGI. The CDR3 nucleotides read TGTGCCAGCAGTTACGTGCGGGGACGGGAAGCTTTCTTT. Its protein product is CASSYVRGREAFF.

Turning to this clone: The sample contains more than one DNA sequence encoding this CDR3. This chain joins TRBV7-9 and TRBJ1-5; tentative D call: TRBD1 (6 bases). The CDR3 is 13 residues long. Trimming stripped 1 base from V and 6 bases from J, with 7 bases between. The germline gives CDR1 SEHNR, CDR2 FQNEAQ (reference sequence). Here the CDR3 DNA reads TGTGCCAGCAGCTTAGGGGGGGCTCAGCCCCAGCATTTT. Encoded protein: CASSLGGAQPQHF.

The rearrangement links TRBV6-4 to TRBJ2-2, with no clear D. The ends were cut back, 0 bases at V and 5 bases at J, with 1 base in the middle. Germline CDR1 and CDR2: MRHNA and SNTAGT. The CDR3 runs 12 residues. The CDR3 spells CASSDSTGELFF. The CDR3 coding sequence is TGTGCCAGCAGTGACTCGACCGGGGAGCTGTTTTTT.

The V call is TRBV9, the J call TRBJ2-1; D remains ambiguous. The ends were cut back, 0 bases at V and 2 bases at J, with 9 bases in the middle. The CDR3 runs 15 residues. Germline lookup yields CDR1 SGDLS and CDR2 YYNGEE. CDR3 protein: CASSVGNGPYNEQFF. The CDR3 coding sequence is TGTGCCAGCAGCGTAGGAAACGGGCCCTACAATGAGCAGTTCTTC.

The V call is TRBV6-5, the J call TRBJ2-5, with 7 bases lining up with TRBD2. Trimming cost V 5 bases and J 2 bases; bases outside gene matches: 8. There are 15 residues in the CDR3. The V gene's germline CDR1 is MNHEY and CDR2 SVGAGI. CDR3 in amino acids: CASSTAGGFQETQYF. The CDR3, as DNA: TGTGCCAGCAGTACCGCCGGGGGGTTTCAAGAGACCCAGTACTTC.

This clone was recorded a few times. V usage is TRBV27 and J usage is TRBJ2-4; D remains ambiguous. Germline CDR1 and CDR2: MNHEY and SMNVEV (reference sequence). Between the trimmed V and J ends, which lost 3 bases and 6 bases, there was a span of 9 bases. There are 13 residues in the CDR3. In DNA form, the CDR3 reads TGTGCCAGCAGTTTTGGGGTTGCAAACATTCAGTACTTC. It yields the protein CASSFGVANIQYF.

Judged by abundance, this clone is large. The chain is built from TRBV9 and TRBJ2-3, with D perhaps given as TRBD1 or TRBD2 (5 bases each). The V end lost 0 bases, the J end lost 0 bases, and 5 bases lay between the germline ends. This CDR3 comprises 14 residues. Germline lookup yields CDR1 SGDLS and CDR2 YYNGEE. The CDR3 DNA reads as TGTGCCAGCAGCGTAGGGGACAGCACAGATACGCAGTATTTT. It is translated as CASSVGDSTDTQYF. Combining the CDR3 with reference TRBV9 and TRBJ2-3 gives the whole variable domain DSGVTQTPKHLITATGQRVTLRCSPRSGDLSVYWYQQSLDQGLQFLIQYYNGEERAKGNILERFSAQQFPDLHSELNLSSLELGDSALYFCASSVGDSTDTQYFGPGTRLTVL.

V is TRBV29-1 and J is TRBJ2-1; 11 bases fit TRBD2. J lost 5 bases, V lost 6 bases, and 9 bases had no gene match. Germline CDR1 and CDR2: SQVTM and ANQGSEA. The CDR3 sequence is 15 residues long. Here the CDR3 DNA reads TGCAGCGTGACCGTCGGACTAGCGGGTAACAATGAGCAGTTCTTC. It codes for CSVTVGLAGNNEQFF.